The 12 T cell receptor beta chains given below trace back to one sample, sequenced in a study of blood T cell repertoires in COVID-19. Clones were sequenced by immunoSEQ multiplex PCR, and TCRdb holds only the in-frame ones, with some missing. The data hold about 42,000 clones, with about nine tenths observed a single time. Sequencing input: peripheral blood. These receptor sequences come from a human donor in a cohort sampled during active COVID-19.

This clone has a single count. This chain joins TRBV11-2 and TRBJ1-2; 8 positions agree with TRBD1. Germline trimming cut 6 bases from V and 4 bases from J; bases unmatched to any gene: 7. Germline V gene data show CDR1 as SGHAT and CDR2 as FQNNGV. The CDR3 covers 14 residues. The CDR3 is CASRPGGAGYGYTF. The CDR3 DNA reads as TGTGCCAGCAGGCCAGGGGGCGCCGGCTATGGCTACACCTTC.

A few counts support this clone. The genes are TRBV7-9 and TRBJ1-5, with a tentative D call TRBD1 (6 bases). The ends were cut back, 5 bases at V and 1 base at J, with 12 bases in the middle. Germline values: CDR1 SEHNR, CDR2 FQNEAQ (reference sequence). The CDR3 runs 15 residues. The CDR3: CASSTSTGSNQPQHF. CDR3 DNA sequence: TGTGCCAGCAGCACCTCGACAGGCAGCAATCAGCCCCAGCATTTT.

As for this clone: A read error may account for a junction end that differs from germline. The gene calls are TRBV11-2 and TRBJ1-1, with TRBD1 matching over 7 bases. This CDR3 contains 17 residues. Germline V gene data show CDR1 as SGHAT and CDR2 as FQNNGV. The CDR3 region is CASRLVGSGQRAVEAFF. The CDR3 coding sequence is TGTGCCAGCAGATTAGTAGGGTCGGGACAGCGGGCAGTCGAAGCTTTCTTT.

In its sample, this clone was seen once. A junction end diverges from the germline sequence, so it may reflect a read error. This sequence joins TRBV7-2 and TRBJ1-2; 9 bases map to TRBD1. Germline assignment: CDR1 SGHTA and CDR2 FQGNSA. This CDR3 comprises 13 residues. CDR3 residues: CASSLNPGQGKSF. In DNA, the CDR3 is TGTGCCAGCAGCTTAAACCCAGGACAGGGGAAGTCTTTC. Drawing the rest from reference TRBV7-2 and TRBJ1-2, the complete variable domain is GAGVSQSPSNKVTEKGKDVELRCDPISGHTALYWYRQSLGQGLEFLIYFQGNSAPDKSGLPSDRFSAERTGGSVSTLTIQRTQQEDSAVYLCASSLNPGQGKSFGSGTRLTVV.

V gene TRBV4-2 combines with J gene TRBJ1-1; 10 positions match TRBD1. This CDR3 has 19 amino acids. In germline, CDR1 is LGHNA, CDR2 YNFKEQ. J lost 0 bases, V lost 1 base, and 11 bases had no gene match. The CDR3 bases are TGTGCCAGCAGCCAAGGAATCCGGGACAGGGGCCCCTTGAACACTGAAGCTTTCTTT. This translates into CASSQGIRDRGPLNTEAFF.

The CDR3 DNA reads as TGTGCCAGCAGGTCTCCGGGACAGGGGAATCAGCCCCAGCATTTT. Translation gives CASRSPGQGNQPQHF. The chain combines TRBV6-5 with TRBJ1-5, with 10 positions matching TRBD1. Trimming cost V 6 bases and J 4 bases; bases outside gene matches: 6. This CDR3 region has 15 residues. Germline lookup yields CDR1 MNHEY and CDR2 SVGAGI.

The chain has TRBV24-1 and TRBJ1-2; D call uncertain. The V end lost 5 bases, the J end lost 8 bases, and 11 bases lay between the germline ends. CDR1 is KGHDR and CDR2 is SFDVKD in the germline V gene. The CDR3 sequence is 12 residues long. In DNA form, the CDR3 reads TGTGCCACCAGTGCTCCGGAGGGAGGCTACACCTTC. Translating it yields CATSAPEGGYTF.

The chain couples TRBV10-3 to TRBJ1-5; TRBD1 might be the D (5 bases). Germline CDR1 is ENHRY and CDR2 is SYGVKD. CDR3 length: 14 residues. V lost 5 bases, J lost 6 bases, and 14 bases lay in between. CDR3 DNA sequence: TGTGCCATCAGTTCCCAACGGGGGAGTCAGCCCCAGCATTTT. Protein product: CAISSQRGSQPQHF.

The genes are TRBV11-2 and TRBJ1-2; D perhaps matches TRBD1 (6 bases). Trimming took off 4 bases at V and 0 bases at J, with 9 bases between the two ends. The CDR3 runs 14 residues. Looked up from germline, CDR1 is SGHAT and CDR2 is FQNNGV. The CDR3 loop is CASSSWTANYGYTF. Written as DNA, the CDR3 is TGTGCCAGCAGCTCTTGGACAGCTAACTATGGCTACACCTTC.

For this clone: At one boundary the junction diverges from the germline segment, which might be a read error. This sequence joins TRBV6-5 and TRBJ1-2; D is possibly TRBD1 (5 bases). Germline values: CDR1 MNHEY, CDR2 SVGAGI. The CDR3 is 14 amino acids. The CDR3 loop is CASSHQTRDSALPF. DNA for the CDR3: TGTGCCAGCAGTCACCAAACAAGAGACAGTGCCCTTCCCTTC.

This clone is a singleton in its sample. This chain joins TRBV18 and TRBJ2-7; a possible D gene is TRBD1 (6 bases). V was trimmed by 2 bases and J by 0 bases, leaving 14 bases between them. Germline V lookup: CDR1 KGHSH, CDR2 LQKENI. The CDR3 sequence is 16 residues long. DNA for the CDR3: TGTGCCAGCTCACCAACTGGACAGCCGTTCTCCTACGAGCAGTACTTC. Translation: CASSPTGQPFSYEQYF. Variable domain in full (rest from reference TRBV18 and TRBJ2-7): NAGVMQNPRHLVRRRGQEARLRCSPMKGHSHVYWYRQLPEEGLKFMVYLQKENIIDESGMPKERFSAEFPKEGPSILRIQQVVRGDSAAYFCASSPTGQPFSYEQYFGPGTRLTVT.

This rearrangement joins TRBV7-9 to TRBJ1-5, with D perhaps TRBD1 (5 bases). This CDR3 contains 14 residues. CDR1 and CDR2 (germline): SEHNR, FQNEAQ (reference sequence). Trimming stripped 1 base from V and 6 bases from J, with 10 bases between. The CDR3 nucleotides are TGTGCCAGCAGCTTAGGGTCAGGGCGTCAGCCCCAGCATTTT. Translation gives CASSLGSGRQPQHF.